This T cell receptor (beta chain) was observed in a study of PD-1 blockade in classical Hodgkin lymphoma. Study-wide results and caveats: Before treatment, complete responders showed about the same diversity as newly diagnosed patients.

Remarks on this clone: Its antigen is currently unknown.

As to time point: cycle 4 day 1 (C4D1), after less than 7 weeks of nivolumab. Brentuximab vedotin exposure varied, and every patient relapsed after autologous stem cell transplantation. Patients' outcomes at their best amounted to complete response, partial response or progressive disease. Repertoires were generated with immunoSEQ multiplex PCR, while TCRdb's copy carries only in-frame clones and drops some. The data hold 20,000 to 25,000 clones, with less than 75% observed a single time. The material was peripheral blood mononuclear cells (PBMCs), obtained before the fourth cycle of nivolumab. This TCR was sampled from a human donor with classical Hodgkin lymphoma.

CDR3 in DNA: TGTGCCAGCAGCTTACATCCGGACAGCCGAATTAATGAAAAACTGTTTTTT. Protein product: CASSLHPDSRINEKLFF. V usage is TRBV11-1 and J usage is TRBJ1-4, with D perhaps matching TRBD1 (6 bases). There are 17 residues in the CDR3. V gave up 2 bases and J gave up 4 bases, with 17 bases separating them. CDR1 is SGHAT, CDR2 FQDESV, per germline (reference sequence). Full variable domain (rest looked up from reference TRBV11-1 and TRBJ1-4): EAEVAQSPRYKITEKSQAVAFWCDPISGHATLYWYRQILGQGPELLVQFQDESVVDDSQLPKDRFSAERLKGVDSTLKIQPAELGDSAMYLCASSLHPDSRINEKLFFGSGTQLSVL.